These 12 T cell receptor beta chains originate from one sample sequenced in a study of vaccination effects on CD4 cells after COVID-19. The repertoire was sequenced with immunoSEQ multiplex PCR; TCRdb's copy has only in-frame clones and lacks some. There are tens of thousands of clones in the sample; around 80% occur only once, and around 5.5% lies in the top ten. Expansion of antigen-specific CD4+ T cells with viral peptide pools was carried out by the ViraFEST assay before sequencing. Following 10 days of culture, CD4+ T cells were isolated. A PCR test confirmed that the person had SARS-CoV-2 infection between March and December 2020. These receptors have no known antigen. Source: CD4+ T cells from PBMCs cultured with HIV peptides, taken before COVID-19 vaccination. Subset given: HIV-1 Nef peptide pool negative control/reference culture. These receptors originate from a human donor who had a prior SARS-CoV-2 infection.

This chain uses TRBV7-9 with TRBJ1-2, with unresolved D. The CDR3 is 12 amino acids. V was pared by 5 bases and J by 3 bases, with 7 bases between. Germline V CDR1 and CDR2: SEHNR, FQNEAQ (reference sequence). CDR3 in amino acids: CASSRVDYGYTF. In DNA form, the CDR3 reads TGTGCCAGCAGCAGGGTGGACTATGGCTACACCTTC.

The chain employs TRBV30 and TRBJ1-4, with TRBD1 matching over 8 bases. Germline-derived CDR1 and CDR2 are GTSNPN and SVGIG (reference sequence). J lost 8 bases, V lost 1 base, and 9 bases had no gene match. The CDR3 length is 15 residues. The CDR3 DNA is TGTGCCTGGAGTGCGGCGACAGGGGTCAGGGAAAAACTGTTTTTT. Protein: CAWSAATGVREKLFF.

The chain recombines TRBV6-5 with TRBJ2-1; D is perhaps TRBD1 (7 bases). Looked up from germline, CDR1 is MNHEY and CDR2 is SVGAGI. V shed 8 bases and J shed 3 bases, with 17 bases lying between them. This CDR3 spans 15 amino acids. The CDR3 region is CASRYGGGGYNEQFF. Here the CDR3 DNA reads TGTGCCAGCCGGTACGGAGGGGGCGGCTACAATGAGCAGTTCTTC.

The chain is built from TRBV11-2 and TRBJ2-7; 7 bases align to TRBD1. The J segment lost 4 bases and the V segment lost 1 base, leaving 4 bases of the junction unmatched. Looked up from germline, CDR1 is SGHAT and CDR2 is FQNNGV. This CDR3 spans 14 amino acids. CDR3: CASSLVVTGYEQYF. CDR3 coding DNA: TGTGCCAGCAGCTTAGTAGTGACAGGGTACGAGCAGTACTTC.

This sequence joins TRBV5-6 and TRBJ1-1; D ambiguous. V was cut by 2 bases and J by 3 bases, with 8 bases left in between. This CDR3 has 13 amino acids. From germline, CDR1 is SGHDT and CDR2 YYEEEE. Here the CDR3 reads CASSLGGDTEAFF. CDR3 bases: TGTGCCAGCAGCTTAGGTGGGGACACTGAAGCTTTCTTT. Filled out from reference TRBV5-6 and TRBJ1-1, the complete variable domain reads DAGVTQSPTHLIKTRGQQVTLRCSPKSGHDTVSWYQQALGQGPQFIFQYYEEEERQRGNFPDRFSGHQFPNYSSELNVNALLLGDSALYLCASSLGGDTEAFFGQGTRLTVV.

V gene TRBV6-5 combines with J gene TRBJ2-1; 10 bases map to TRBD2. The length of the CDR3 is 16 residues. Trimming cost V 2 bases and J 2 bases; bases outside gene matches: 3. The germline gives CDR1 MNHEY, CDR2 SVGAGI. CDR3 coding DNA: TGTGCCAGCAGTTACATAGCGGGGGGCACCTACAATGAGCAGTTCTTC. This translates into CASSYIAGGTYNEQFF.

CDR3 bases: TGTGCCAGCAGCTTAGTAGCGGGCGCCGCCAGCTATGGCTACACCTTC. Protein product: CASSLVAGAASYGYTF. The chain employs TRBV7-8 and TRBJ1-2; the D is unclear. Germline V lookup: CDR1 SGHVS, CDR2 FQNEAQ. The CDR3 is 16 residues long. V gave up 1 base and J gave up 4 bases, with 16 bases separating them.

The J gene is TRBJ1-1, the V gene TRBV19; no definite D call. Germline lookup yields CDR1 LNHDA and CDR2 SQIVND (reference sequence). Deletions cut 7 bases from V and 8 bases from J, with 17 bases between. The CDR3 runs to 13 residues. The CDR3 protein is CASKGWGKAEAFF. CDR3 nucleotides: TGTGCCAGTAAGGGCTGGGGAAAGGCGGAAGCTTTCTTT.

In this sample, this clone turned up once. The chain carries TRBV5-1 and TRBJ1-3; a weak D match, TRBD1 (5 bases). The CDR3 totals 14 residues. Deletions cut 0 bases from V and 4 bases from J, with 8 bases between. Per germline, CDR1 SGHRS and CDR2 YFSETQ. This chain's CDR3 is CASSLADSGNTIYF. Written as DNA, the CDR3 is TGCGCCAGCAGCTTGGCCGACAGCGGAAACACCATATATTTT.

The chain uses TRBV2 and TRBJ1-5, with D uncertain. The CDR3 contains 14 residues. CDR1 and CDR2 (germline): SNHLY, FYNNEI. Trimming stripped 4 bases from V and 2 bases from J, with 9 bases between. CDR3 residues: CASSGWQGNQPQHF. In DNA, the CDR3 is TGTGCCAGCAGTGGGTGGCAGGGCAATCAGCCCCAGCATTTT. Combining the CDR3 with reference TRBV2 and TRBJ1-5 gives the whole variable domain EPEVTQTPSHQVTQMGQEVILRCVPISNHLYFYWYRQILGQKVEFLVSFYNNEISEKSEIFDDQFSVERPDGSNFTLKIRSTKLEDSAMYFCASSGWQGNQPQHFGDGTRLSIL.

The chain joins TRBV18 to TRBJ1-2; 9 bases fit TRBD1. The V gene end was trimmed by 2 bases and the J gene end by 6 bases; junction bases not matched to a gene: 4. CDR3 size: 14 residues. Looked up from germline, CDR1 is KGHSH and CDR2 is LQKENI. CDR3 coding DNA: TGTGCCAGCTCACCATGGGACAGGGCAGATGGCTACACCTTC. This gives the protein CASSPWDRADGYTF.

J is TRBJ1-2 and V is TRBV2; 11 bases align to TRBD1. The CDR3 consists of 14 residues. Germline V gene data show CDR1 as SNHLY and CDR2 as FYNNEI. Trimming took 11 bases from V and 0 from J; bases not matched to a gene: 5. For the CDR3, the DNA is TGTGCCGGTGGACAGGGGGCTGCTAACTATGGCTACACCTTC. The encoded protein is CAGGQGAANYGYTF.